The entry below gives a single T cell receptor beta chain sequence along with its context. The antigen remains undetermined. Trimming removed 3 bases from V and 0 bases from J; junction bases left unmatched: 8. CDR3 length: 16 residues. Germline V lookup: CDR1 SGHAT, CDR2 FQNNGV. TCRdb's copy holds only in-frame clones and misses some; the assay was immunoSEQ multiplex PCR. The sample carries approximately 63,000 clones, 70% to 90% recorded once. The data were taken from a study of T cells in localized non-small cell lung cancer. Study findings and constraints: Heterogeneity remains possible, as sequencing covered one tumor region only. Median detection of top 100 tumor clones in adjacent lung was 55 to 60 clones.

This receptor was obtained from a man between 40 and 75 years old with stage I squamous cell lung carcinoma. This specimen consisted of peripheral blood, obtained before any cancer treatment. The chain employs TRBV11-2 and TRBJ2-7; 7 nucleotides align to TRBD2. CDR3 bases: TGTGCCAGCAGCTTGGGTAGCGGGTTCCTCTCCTACGAGCAGTACTTC. This sequence encodes CASSLGSGFLSYEQYF.